Presented here are 7 T cell receptor beta chains from one specimen sequenced in a study of regulatory T cells in long-lasting Graves disease. The time point is: newly diagnosed GD, antithyroid drugs for less than 3 months. The TCR library was made from RNA extracted from PBMCs. In building TCR beta libraries, iRepertoire HTBI primers were used together with Arm-PCR of CDR3 regions. From the multiplex PCR reads, TCRdb called clonotypes with MiXCR, one entry per CDR3 protein. The sample contains 500,000 or so distinct CDR3 sequences, roughly 17% of which appear only once. This sample was also put to use in a study of T cells in Graves' hyperthyroidism and ophthalmopathy.

The input for sequencing was peripheral blood mononuclear cells (PBMCs), taken at new diagnosis, from a patient treated with antithyroid drugs. The receptors were gathered from a man aged 40-55 years with Graves disease.

This clonotype was counted ten times or more. The V gene is TRBV11-2, the J gene TRBJ2-7; 8 bases map to TRBD1. The ends lost 1 base at V and 5 bases at J; junction bases unmatched: 7. The germline gives CDR1 SGHAT, CDR2 FQNNGV. The CDR3 is 15 amino acids. CDR3: CASSLGDRGGHEQYF. For the CDR3, the DNA is TGTGCCAGCAGCTTAGGCGACAGGGGAGGACACGAGCAGTACTTC.

This clonotype was detected ten times or more. The J gene is TRBJ1-1, the V gene TRBV20-1, with D perhaps matching TRBD1 (6 bases). Germline CDR1 reads DFQATT; CDR2 reads SNEGSKA (reference sequence). The V gene lost 6 bases and the J gene lost 6 bases, with 17 bases spanning the gap. CDR3 size: 13 residues. The CDR3 DNA reads as TGCAGTGCGCCCTCCTGGGAGGGGGCTGAAGCTTTCTTT. As protein: CSAPSWEGAEAFF.

This clonotype was detected many times. J is TRBJ2-5 and V is TRBV28; D is perhaps TRBD2 (5 bases). Between the trimmed V and J ends, which lost 4 bases and 5 bases, there was a span of 14 bases. Per the germline V gene, CDR1 is MDHEN and CDR2 is SYDVKM. The CDR3 is 14 residues long. The CDR3 bases are TGTGCCAGCAGTTCCCCCCGTCCGGGGGAGACCCAGTACTTC. This translates into CASSSPRPGETQYF.

The gene calls are TRBV7-3 and TRBJ2-5; maybe TRBD2 (6 bases). This CDR3 comprises 18 residues. Germline V gives CDR1 SGHTA, CDR2 FQGTGA. Trimming pared 5 bases from V and 1 base from J, leaving 23 bases between. The CDR3 spells CASSHHGARLVSQETQYF. The CDR3 nucleotides read TGTGCCAGCAGCCACCACGGGGCCCGACTAGTCAGCCAAGAGACCCAGTACTTC.

The rearrangement joins TRBV27 to TRBJ1-1; TRBD1 matches at 8 bases. The CDR3 is 14 amino acids. The junction had 4 bases not matched to a gene; V was cut back by 2 bases and J by 5 bases. Germline V gives CDR1 MNHEY, CDR2 SMNVEV (reference sequence). DNA of the CDR3: TGTGCCAGCAGTTTAGTCAGGGGGCGAACTGAAGCTTTCTTT. It translates to CASSLVRGRTEAFF.

This chain connects TRBV19 to TRBJ2-2; 9 bases fit TRBD1. From germline, CDR1 is LNHDA and CDR2 SQIVND (reference sequence). The CDR3 is 15 residues long. Trimming took 7 bases from V and 1 from J; bases not matched to a gene: 4. Written as DNA, the CDR3 is TGTGCCAGTATCCCGGGACAGGGGAACACCGGGGAGCTGTTTTTT. It translates to CASIPGQGNTGELFF.

This clonotype has ten or more counts. CDR3 DNA sequence: TGTGCCAGCAGAGGTGGTACTAATGAAAAACTGTTTTTT. Translated: CASRGGTNEKLFF. The chain has TRBV12-3 or TRBV12-4 and TRBJ1-4; D gene ambiguous. V shed 6 bases and J shed 2 bases, with 7 bases lying between them. The CDR3 is 13 residues long.